Each of the 7 T cell receptor beta chains below was sequenced from the same sample in a study of T cells after yellow fever vaccination. In TCRdb, the 5' RACE reads were re-called with MiXCR into one record per CDR3 protein. The repertoire holds about 260,000 distinct CDR3 sequences, with around 5.2% as singletons. The sequenced sample was CD4+ T cells sorted from PBMCs, obtained on the day of the yellow fever booster vaccination. The receptor source for this set is a man aged 18 to 30 who received the YFV17D yellow fever vaccine.

There are many counts of this clonotype. DNA for the CDR3: TGTGCCAGCAGTTATGAAGGGGACGAGCAGTACGTC. It specifies CASSYEGDEQYV. V and J are TRBV6-2 or TRBV6-3 and TRBJ2-7; possibly TRBD1 for D (5 bases). The CDR3 covers 12 residues. The V gene's germline CDR1 is MNHEY and CDR2 SVGEGT. Trimming took 3 bases from V and 5 from J, leaving 8 bases between them.

This clonotype was detected only a few times. CDR3 in amino acids: CASSQDPASEKLFF. DNA for the CDR3: TGTGCCAGCAGCCAAGACCCCGCGTCTGAAAAACTGTTTTTT. The rearrangement uses TRBV14 and TRBJ1-4; unclear D gene. Germline lookup yields CDR1 SGHDN and CDR2 FVKESK. The germline V and J ends were trimmed by 0 bases and 7 bases, with 9 bases remaining between them. The CDR3 sequence is 14 residues long.

This clonotype was picked up a small number of times. CDR3 sequence: CATSGLAGGRGTQYF. The CDR3 coding sequence is TGTGCCACCTCGGGACTAGCGGGGGGACGGGGTACGCAGTATTTT. This chain joins TRBV3-1 and TRBJ2-3; TRBD2 aligns across 15 bases. Germline CDR1 LGHDT, CDR2 YNNKEL (reference sequence). The J segment lost 8 bases and the V segment lost 10 bases, leaving 10 bases of the junction unmatched. The CDR3 length is 15 residues.

This chain links TRBV6-2 or TRBV6-3 with TRBJ1-2; D gene uncertain. Germline V gives CDR1 MNHEY, CDR2 SVGEGT. The CDR3 loop spans 13 amino acids. Trimming removed 5 bases at V and 3 bases at J, with 10 bases between. This CDR3 is CASSRQADYGYTF. For the CDR3, the DNA is TGTGCCAGCAGTCGGCAGGCTGACTATGGCTACACCTTC.

This clonotype was seen a few times. This chain links TRBV5-1 with TRBJ2-1; D is undetermined. There are 15 residues in the CDR3. Germline CDR1 SGHRS, CDR2 YFSETQ. The V end was cut by 6 bases, the J end by 0 bases, with 13 bases between. The CDR3 protein is CASKTSTNSYNEQFF. In DNA form, the CDR3 reads TGCGCCAGCAAGACAAGCACCAACTCCTACAATGAGCAGTTCTTC.

The chain joins TRBV18 to TRBJ2-7; D remains unclear. The V gene lost 1 base and the J gene lost 5 bases, with 6 bases spanning the gap. Germline CDR1 and CDR2: KGHSH and LQKENI. This CDR3 is 12 amino acids long. CDR3: CASSPLGNEQYF. In nucleotides, the CDR3 is TGTGCCAGCTCACCACTTGGCAACGAGCAGTACTTC.

This clonotype came up many times. The chain couples TRBV4-1 to TRBJ2-1, with TRBD1 matching over 10 bases. V shed 0 bases, J shed 6 bases, and the junction held 17 bases outside the gene matches. Germline V gene sequence: CDR1 MGHRA, CDR2 YSYEKL. The CDR3 runs 20 residues. As DNA, the CDR3 is TGCGCCAGCAGCCAAGATCGGGGGACAGGGGCGCGGGTGGCGCCCAATGAGCAGTTCTTC. Protein sequence: CASSQDRGTGARVAPNEQFF.